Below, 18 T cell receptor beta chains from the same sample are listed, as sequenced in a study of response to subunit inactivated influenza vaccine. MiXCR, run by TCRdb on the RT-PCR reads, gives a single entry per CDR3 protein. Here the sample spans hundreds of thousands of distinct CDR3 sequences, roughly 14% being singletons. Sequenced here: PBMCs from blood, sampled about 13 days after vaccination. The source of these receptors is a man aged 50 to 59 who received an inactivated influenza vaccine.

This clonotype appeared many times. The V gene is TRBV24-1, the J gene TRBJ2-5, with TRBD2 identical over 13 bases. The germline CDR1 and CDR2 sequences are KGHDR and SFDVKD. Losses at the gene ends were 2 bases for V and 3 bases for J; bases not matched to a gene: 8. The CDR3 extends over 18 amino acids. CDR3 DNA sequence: TGTGCCACCAGTGATTCGGGACTAGCGGGACCACTGGAAGAGACCCAGTACTTC. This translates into CATSDSGLAGPLEETQYF.

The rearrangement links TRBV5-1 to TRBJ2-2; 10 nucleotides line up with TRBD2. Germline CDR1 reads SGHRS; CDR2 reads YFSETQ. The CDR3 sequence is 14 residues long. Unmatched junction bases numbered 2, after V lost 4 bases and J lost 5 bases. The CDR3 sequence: CASSGTSDTGELFF. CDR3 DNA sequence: TGCGCCAGCAGCGGGACTAGCGATACCGGGGAGCTGTTTTTT. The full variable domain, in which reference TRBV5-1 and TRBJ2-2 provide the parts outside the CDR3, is KAGVTQTPRYLIKTRGQQVTLSCSPISGHRSVSWYQQTPGQGLQFLFEYFSETQRNKGNFPGRFSGRQFSNSRSEMNVSTLELGDSALYLCASSGTSDTGELFFGEGSRLTVL.

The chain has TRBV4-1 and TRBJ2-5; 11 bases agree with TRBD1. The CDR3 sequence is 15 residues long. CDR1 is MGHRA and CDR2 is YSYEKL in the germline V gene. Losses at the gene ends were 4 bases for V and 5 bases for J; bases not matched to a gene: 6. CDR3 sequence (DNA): TGCGCCAGCAGCCTGGGACAGGGGGATCGCGAGACCCAGTACTTC. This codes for CASSLGQGDRETQYF.

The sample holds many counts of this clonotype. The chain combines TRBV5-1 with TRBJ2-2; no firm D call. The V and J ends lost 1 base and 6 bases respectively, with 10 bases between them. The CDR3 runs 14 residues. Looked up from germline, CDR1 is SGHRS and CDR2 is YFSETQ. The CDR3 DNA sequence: TGCGCCAGCAGCTTGCTGCAGGTCTCCGGGGAGCTGTTTTTT. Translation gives CASSLLQVSGELFF.

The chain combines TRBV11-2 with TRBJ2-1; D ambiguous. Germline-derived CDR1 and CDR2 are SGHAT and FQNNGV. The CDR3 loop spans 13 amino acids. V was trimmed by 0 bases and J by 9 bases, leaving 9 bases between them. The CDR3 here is CASSLDSWPEQFF. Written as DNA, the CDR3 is TGTGCCAGCAGCTTAGATTCTTGGCCTGAGCAGTTCTTC.

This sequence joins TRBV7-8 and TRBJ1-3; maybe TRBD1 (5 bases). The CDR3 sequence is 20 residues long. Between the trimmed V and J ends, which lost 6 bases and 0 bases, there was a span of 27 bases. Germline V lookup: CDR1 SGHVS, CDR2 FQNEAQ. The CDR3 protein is CASSPKRLLLGDLSGNTIYF. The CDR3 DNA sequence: TGTGCCAGCAGTCCAAAAAGGTTGTTACTAGGGGATCTCTCTGGAAACACCATATATTTT.

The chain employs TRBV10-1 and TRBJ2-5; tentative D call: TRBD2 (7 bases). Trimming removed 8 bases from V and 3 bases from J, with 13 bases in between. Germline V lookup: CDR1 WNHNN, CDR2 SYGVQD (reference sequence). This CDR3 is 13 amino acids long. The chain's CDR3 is CASSRGAEETQYF. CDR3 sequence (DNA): TGCGCCAGCTCCCGGGGGGCGGAAGAGACCCAGTACTTC.

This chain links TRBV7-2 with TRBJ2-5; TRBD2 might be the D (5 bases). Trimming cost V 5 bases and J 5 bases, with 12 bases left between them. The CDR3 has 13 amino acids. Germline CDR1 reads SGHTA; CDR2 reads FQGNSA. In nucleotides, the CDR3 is TGTGCCAGCAGCCCGCGCGGGCTGGAGACCCAGTACTTC. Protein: CASSPRGLETQYF.

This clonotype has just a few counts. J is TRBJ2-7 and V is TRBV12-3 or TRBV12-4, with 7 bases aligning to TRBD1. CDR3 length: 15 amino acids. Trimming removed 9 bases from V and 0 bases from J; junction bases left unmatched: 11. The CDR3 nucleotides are TGTGCCAGTTCTAAGGGGGCAGTGGGCTCCTACGAGCAGTACTTC. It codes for CASSKGAVGSYEQYF.

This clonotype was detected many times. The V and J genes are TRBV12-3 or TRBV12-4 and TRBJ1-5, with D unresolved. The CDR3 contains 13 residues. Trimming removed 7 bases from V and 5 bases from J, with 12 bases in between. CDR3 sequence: CASTRLRDQPQHF. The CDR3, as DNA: TGTGCCAGCACCCGGCTGCGTGATCAGCCCCAGCATTTT.

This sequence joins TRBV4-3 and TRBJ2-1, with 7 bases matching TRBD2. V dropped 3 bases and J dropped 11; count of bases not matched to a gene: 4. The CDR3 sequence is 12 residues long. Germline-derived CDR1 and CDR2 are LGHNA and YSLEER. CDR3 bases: TGCGCCAGCAGCCACCCAGCGGGAAAGCAGTTCTTC. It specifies CASSHPAGKQFF.

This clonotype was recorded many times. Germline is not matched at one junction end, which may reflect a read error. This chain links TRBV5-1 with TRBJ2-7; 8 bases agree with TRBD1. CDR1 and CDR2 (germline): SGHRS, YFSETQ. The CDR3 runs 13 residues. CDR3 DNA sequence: TGTGCCAGCAGCTTAGACAGGGGTTACGAGCAGTACTTC. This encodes CASSLDRGYEQYF.

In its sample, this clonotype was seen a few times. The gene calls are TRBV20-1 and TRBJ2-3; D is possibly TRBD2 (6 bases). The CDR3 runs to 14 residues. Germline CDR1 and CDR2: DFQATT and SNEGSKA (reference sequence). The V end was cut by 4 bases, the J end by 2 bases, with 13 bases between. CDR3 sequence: CSAIAAGFTDTQYF. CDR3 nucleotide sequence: TGCAGTGCTATAGCTGCGGGGTTCACAGATACGCAGTATTTT.

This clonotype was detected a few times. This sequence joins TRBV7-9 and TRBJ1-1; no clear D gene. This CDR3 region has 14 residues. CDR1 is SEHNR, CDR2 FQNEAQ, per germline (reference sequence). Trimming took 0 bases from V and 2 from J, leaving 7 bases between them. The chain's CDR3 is CASSLAAENTEAFF. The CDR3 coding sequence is TGTGCCAGCAGCTTAGCGGCCGAAAACACTGAAGCTTTCTTT.

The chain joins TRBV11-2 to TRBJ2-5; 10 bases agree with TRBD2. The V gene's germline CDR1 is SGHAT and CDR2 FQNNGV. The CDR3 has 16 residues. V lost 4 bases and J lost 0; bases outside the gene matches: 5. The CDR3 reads CASSSVAGGNQETQYF. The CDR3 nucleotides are TGTGCCAGCAGCTCCGTAGCGGGGGGTAACCAAGAGACCCAGTACTTC.

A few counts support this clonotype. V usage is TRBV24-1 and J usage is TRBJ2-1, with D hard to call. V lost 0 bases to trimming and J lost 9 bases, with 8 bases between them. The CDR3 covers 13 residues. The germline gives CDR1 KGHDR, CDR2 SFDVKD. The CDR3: CATSDLPDSEQFF. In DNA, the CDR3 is TGTGCCACCAGTGATTTGCCAGACTCTGAGCAGTTCTTC.

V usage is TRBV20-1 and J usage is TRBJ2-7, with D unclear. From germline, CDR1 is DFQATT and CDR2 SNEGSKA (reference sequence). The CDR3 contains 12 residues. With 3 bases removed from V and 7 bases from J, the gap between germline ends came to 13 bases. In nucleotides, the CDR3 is TGCAGTGCTAGGTTCGCGGAGAGGGAGCAGTACTTC. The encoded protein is CSARFAEREQYF.

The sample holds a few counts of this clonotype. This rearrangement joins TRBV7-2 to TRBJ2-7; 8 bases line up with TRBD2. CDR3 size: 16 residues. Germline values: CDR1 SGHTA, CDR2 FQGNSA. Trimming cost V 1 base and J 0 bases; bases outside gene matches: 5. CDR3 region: CASSLGPGGGSYEQYF. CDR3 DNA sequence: TGTGCCAGCAGCTTAGGTCCCGGGGGGGGCTCCTACGAGCAGTACTTC.